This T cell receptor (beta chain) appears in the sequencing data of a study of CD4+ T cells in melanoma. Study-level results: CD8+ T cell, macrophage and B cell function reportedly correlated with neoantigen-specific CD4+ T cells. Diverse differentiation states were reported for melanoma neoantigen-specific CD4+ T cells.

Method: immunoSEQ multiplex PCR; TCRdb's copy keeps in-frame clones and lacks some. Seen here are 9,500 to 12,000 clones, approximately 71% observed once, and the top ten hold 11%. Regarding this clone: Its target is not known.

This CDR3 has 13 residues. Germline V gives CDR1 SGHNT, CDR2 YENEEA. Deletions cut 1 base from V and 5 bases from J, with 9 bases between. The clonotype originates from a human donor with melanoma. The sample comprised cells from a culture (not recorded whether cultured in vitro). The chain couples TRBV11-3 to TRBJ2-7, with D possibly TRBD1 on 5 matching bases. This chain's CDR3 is CASSLGQLDEQYF. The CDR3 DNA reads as TGTGCCAGCAGCTTAGGACAGCTCGACGAGCAGTACTTC.